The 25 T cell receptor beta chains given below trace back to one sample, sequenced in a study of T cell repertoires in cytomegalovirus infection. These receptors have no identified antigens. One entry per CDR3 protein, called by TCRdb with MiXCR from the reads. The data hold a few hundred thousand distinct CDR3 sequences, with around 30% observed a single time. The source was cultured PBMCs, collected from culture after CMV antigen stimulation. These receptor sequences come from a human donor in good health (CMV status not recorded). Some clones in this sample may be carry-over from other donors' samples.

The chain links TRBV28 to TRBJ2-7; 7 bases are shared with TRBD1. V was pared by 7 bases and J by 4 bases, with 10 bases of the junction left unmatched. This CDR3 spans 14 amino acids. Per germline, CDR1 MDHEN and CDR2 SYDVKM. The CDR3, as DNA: TGTGCCAGCAAAGGCTGGACAGGAGTTTACGAGCAGTACTTC. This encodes CASKGWTGVYEQYF.

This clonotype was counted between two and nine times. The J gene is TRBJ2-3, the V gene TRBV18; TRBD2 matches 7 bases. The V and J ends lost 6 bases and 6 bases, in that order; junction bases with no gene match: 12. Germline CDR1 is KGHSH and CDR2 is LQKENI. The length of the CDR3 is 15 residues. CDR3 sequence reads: CASSSTSRGGDTQYF. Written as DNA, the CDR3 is TGTGCCAGCTCGTCGACTTCTCGGGGAGGGGATACGCAGTATTTT. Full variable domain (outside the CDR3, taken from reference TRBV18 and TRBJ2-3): NAGVMQNPRHLVRRRGQEARLRCSPMKGHSHVYWYRQLPEEGLKFMVYLQKENIIDESGMPKERFSAEFPKEGPSILRIQQVVRGDSAAYFCASSSTSRGGDTQYFGPGTRLTVL.

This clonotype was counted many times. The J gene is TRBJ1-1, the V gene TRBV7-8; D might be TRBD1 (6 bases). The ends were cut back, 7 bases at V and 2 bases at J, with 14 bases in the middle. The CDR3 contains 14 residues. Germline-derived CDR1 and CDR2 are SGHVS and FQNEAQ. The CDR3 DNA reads TGTGCCAGCATTACCCACAGGGAAAACACTGAAGCTTTCTTT. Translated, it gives CASITHRENTEAFF.

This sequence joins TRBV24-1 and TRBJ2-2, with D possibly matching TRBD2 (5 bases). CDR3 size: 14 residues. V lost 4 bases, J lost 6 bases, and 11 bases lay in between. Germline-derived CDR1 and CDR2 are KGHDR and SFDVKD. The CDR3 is CATSEAVVAGELFF. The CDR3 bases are TGTGCCACCAGTGAAGCGGTAGTAGCCGGGGAGCTGTTTTTT.

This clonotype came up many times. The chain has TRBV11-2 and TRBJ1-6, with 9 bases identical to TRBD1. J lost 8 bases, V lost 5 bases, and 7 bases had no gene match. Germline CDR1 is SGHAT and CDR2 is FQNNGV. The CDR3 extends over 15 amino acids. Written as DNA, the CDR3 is TGTGCCAGCAGCGCCTGGGGACAGGGAGATTCACCCCTCCACTTT. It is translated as CASSAWGQGDSPLHF.

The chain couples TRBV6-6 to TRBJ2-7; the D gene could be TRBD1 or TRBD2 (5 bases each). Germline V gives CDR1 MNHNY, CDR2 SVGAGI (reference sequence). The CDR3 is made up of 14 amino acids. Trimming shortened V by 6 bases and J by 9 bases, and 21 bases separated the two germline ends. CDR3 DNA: TGTGCCAGCAGGCCCGGGACCACTTACGAAGGGCAGTACGTC. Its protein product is CASRPGTTYEGQYV.

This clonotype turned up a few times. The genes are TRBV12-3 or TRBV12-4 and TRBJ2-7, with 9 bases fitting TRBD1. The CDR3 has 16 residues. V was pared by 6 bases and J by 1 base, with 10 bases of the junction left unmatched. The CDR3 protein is CASRRQGGLSSYEQYF. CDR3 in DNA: TGTGCCAGCAGAAGACAGGGGGGTCTAAGTTCCTACGAGCAGTACTTC.

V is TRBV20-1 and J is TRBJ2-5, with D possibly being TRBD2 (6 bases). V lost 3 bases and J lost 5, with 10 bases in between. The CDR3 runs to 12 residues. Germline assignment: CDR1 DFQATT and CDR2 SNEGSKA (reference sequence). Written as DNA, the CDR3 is TGCAGTGCTAGTCGGGAGCGGGAGACCCAGTACTTC. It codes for CSASRERETQYF.

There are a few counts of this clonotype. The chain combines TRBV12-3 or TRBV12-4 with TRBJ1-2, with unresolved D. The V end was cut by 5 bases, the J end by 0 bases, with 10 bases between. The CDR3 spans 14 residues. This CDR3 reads CASSPEDPNYGYTF. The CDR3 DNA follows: TGTGCCAGCAGTCCAGAGGACCCTAACTATGGCTACACCTTC.

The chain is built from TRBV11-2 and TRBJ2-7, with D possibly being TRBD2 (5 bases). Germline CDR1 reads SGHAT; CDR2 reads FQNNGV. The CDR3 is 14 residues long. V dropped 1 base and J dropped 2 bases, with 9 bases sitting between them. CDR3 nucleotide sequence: TGTGCCAGCAGCTTAGCGGGATCCACCTACGAGCAGTACGTC. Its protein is CASSLAGSTYEQYV.

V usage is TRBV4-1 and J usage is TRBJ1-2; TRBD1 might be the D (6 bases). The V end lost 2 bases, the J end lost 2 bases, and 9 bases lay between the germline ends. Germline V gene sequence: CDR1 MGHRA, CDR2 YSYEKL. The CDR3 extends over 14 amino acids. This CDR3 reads CASSQQGGNYGYTF. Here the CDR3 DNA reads TGCGCCAGCAGCCAACAAGGGGGAAACTATGGCTACACCTTC.

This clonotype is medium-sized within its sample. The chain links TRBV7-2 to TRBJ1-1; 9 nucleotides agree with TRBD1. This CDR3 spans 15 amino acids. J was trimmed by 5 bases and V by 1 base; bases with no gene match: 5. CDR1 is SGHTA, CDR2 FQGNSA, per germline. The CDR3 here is CASSLGTGVLTEAFF. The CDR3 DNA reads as TGTGCCAGCAGCTTAGGGACAGGGGTCCTGACTGAAGCTTTCTTT.

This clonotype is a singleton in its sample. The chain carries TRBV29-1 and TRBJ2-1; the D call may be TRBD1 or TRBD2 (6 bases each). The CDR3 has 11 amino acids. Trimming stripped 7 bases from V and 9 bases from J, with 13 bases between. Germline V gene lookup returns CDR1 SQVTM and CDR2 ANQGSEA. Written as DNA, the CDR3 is TGCAGCGCGGAGGGGGGAATTGAGCAGTTCTTC. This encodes CSAEGGIEQFF.

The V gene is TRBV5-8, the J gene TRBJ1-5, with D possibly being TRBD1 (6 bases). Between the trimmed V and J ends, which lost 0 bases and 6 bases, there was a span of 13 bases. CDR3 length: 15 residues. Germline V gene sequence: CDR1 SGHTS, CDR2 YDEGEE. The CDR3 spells CASSLAAGVSQPQHF. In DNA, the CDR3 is TGTGCCAGCAGCTTGGCGGCAGGGGTGAGTCAGCCCCAGCATTTT.

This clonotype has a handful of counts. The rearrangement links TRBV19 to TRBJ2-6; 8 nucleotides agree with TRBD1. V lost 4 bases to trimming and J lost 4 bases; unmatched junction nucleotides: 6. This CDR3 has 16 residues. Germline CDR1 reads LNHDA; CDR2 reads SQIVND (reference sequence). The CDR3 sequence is CASSTQGAGGANVLTF. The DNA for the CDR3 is TGTGCCAGTAGTACCCAGGGGGCGGGGGGGGCCAACGTCCTGACTTTC.

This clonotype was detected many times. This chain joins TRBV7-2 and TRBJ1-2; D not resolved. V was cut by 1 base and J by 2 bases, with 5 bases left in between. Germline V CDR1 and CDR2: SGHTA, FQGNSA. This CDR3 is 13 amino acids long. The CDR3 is CASSLGGNYGYTF. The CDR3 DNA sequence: TGTGCCAGCAGCTTAGGGGGAAACTATGGCTACACCTTC.

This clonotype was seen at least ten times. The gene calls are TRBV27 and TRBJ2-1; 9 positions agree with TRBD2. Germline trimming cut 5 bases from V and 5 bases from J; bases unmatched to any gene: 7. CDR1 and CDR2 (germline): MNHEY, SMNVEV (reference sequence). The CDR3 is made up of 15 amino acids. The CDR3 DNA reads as TGTGCCAGCAGTCGTAGCGGGAGCTTCCACAATGAGCAGTTCTTC. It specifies CASSRSGSFHNEQFF.

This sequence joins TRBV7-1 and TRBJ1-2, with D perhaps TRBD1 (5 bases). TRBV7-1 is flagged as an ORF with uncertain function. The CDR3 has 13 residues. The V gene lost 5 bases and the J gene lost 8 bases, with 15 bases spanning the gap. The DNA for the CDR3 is TGTGCCAGCAGCCGAGATGGGACGACGGGCTACACCTTC. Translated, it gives CASSRDGTTGYTF.

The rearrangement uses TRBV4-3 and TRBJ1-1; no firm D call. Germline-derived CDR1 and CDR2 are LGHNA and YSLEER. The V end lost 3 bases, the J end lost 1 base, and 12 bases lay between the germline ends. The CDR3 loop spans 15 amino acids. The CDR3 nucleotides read TGCGCCAGCAGCCAGGATCCCCACGGGAACACTGAAGCTTTCTTT. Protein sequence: CASSQDPHGNTEAFF.

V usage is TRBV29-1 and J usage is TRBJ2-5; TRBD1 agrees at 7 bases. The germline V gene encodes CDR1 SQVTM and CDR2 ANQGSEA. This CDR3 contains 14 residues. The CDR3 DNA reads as TGCACCTTCCGAGAGGGGGCCTATAAAGAGACCCAGTACTTC. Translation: CTFREGAYKETQYF.

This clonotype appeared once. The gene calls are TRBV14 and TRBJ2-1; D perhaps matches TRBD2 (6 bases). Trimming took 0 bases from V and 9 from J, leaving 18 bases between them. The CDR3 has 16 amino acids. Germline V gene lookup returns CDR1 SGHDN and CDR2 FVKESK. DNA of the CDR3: TGTGCCAGCAGCCAAGATCGGGCGGGACCCCTAGGTGAGCAGTTCTTC. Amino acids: CASSQDRAGPLGEQFF.

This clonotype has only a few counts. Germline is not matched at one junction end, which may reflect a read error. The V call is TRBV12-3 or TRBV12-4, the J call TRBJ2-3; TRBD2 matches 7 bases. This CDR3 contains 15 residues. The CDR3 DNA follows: TGTGCCAGCAGGTTAGCGGGCCATGGGACAGATACGCAGTATTTT. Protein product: CASRLAGHGTDTQYF.

The CDR3: CASRATSGRGNTGELFF. CDR3 sequence (DNA): TGTGCCAGCAGAGCGACTAGCGGGAGGGGGAACACCGGGGAGCTGTTTTTT. The rearrangement joins TRBV6-6 to TRBJ2-2; TRBD2 matches at 14 bases. The CDR3 has 17 residues. Trimming cost V 6 bases and J 1 base; bases outside gene matches: 4. The germline V gene has CDR1 MNHNY and CDR2 SVGAGI (reference sequence).

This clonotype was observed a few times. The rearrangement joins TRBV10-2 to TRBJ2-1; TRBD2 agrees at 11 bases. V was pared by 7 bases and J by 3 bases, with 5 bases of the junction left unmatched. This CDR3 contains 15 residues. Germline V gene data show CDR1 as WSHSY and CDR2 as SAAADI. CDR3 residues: CASMETSGSYNEQFF. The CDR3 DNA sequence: TGCGCCAGCATGGAAACTAGCGGGAGCTACAATGAGCAGTTCTTC.

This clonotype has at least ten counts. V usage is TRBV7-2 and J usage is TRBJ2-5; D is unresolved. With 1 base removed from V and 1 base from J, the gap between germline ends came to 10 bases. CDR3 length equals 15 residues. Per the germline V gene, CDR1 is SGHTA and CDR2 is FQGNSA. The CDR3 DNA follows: TGTGCCAGCAGCTTAGTGTGGAAGGCCCAAGAGACCCAGTACTTC. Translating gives CASSLVWKAQETQYF.